The next 18 T cell receptor beta chains were all read from a single sample in a study of shared clonotypes between healthy human individuals. Profiling relied on immunoSEQ multiplex PCR, and the TCRdb table lists in-frame clones only, not all of them. The sample has about 110,000 clones, approximately 70% seen once. The material sequenced was memory CD8+ T cells sorted from blood. Subset meaning: CD45RO+ cells pooled with CCR7-negative TemRA cells. Source of these receptors: a woman younger than 45 in good health.

This clone was observed many times. An end of the junction differs from the germline gene, which may be a read error. The V and J genes are TRBV2 and TRBJ2-7, with TRBD2 matching 7 bases. The CDR3 is made up of 13 amino acids. CDR1 is SNHLY, CDR2 FYNNEI, per germline. The CDR3 reads CASTTTSSDEQYF. The CDR3, as DNA: TGTGCCAGCACCACGACTAGCTCCGACGAGCAGTACTTC. Full variable domain (missing parts from reference TRBV2 and TRBJ2-7): EPEVTQTPSHQVTQMGQEVILRCVPISNHLYFYWYRQILGQKVEFLVSFYNNEISEKSEIFDDQFSVERPDGSNFTLKIRSTKLEDSAMYFCASTTTSSDEQYFGPGTRLTVT.

This clone appeared once. The rearrangement links TRBV6-6 to TRBJ2-6; D gene uncertain. Trimming shortened V by 10 bases and J by 0 bases, and 13 bases separated the two germline ends. CDR3 length: 15 residues. Germline loops: CDR1 MNHNY, CDR2 SVGAGI (reference sequence). The CDR3 spells CATEPSGSGANVLTF. The CDR3, as DNA: TGTGCCACCGAACCCTCTGGCTCTGGGGCCAACGTCCTGACTTTC.

The chain joins TRBV19 to TRBJ1-3; TRBD1 is a possible D gene (6 bases). CDR1 and CDR2 (germline): LNHDA, SQIVND (reference sequence). The V and J ends lost 8 bases and 4 bases respectively, with 24 bases between them. The CDR3 is 17 amino acids. Written as DNA, the CDR3 is TGTGCCAGTGAACGCCAAACCAACAGGGCCGGGGGAAACACCATATATTTT. Its translation is CASERQTNRAGGNTIYF. The full variable domain, rest sourced from reference TRBV19 and TRBJ1-3, is DGGITQSPKYLFRKEGQNVTLSCEQNLNHDAMYWYRQDPGQGLRLIYYSQIVNDFQKGDIAEGYSVSREKKESFPLTVTSAQKNPTAFYLCASERQTNRAGGNTIYFGEGSWLTVV.

The J gene is TRBJ2-1, the V gene TRBV9; D unclear. The CDR3 length is 14 residues. Germline lookup yields CDR1 SGDLS and CDR2 YYNGEE. V was shortened by 0 bases and J by 12 bases, with 16 bases between the two germline ends. CDR3 DNA sequence: TGTGCCAGCAGCGTAGCTTCGGGTGGATTGAGGCAGTTCTTC. Encoded protein: CASSVASGGLRQFF. The complete variable domain, with remaining parts taken from reference TRBV9 and TRBJ2-1, reads DSGVTQTPKHLITATGQRVTLRCSPRSGDLSVYWYQQSLDQGLQFLIQYYNGEERAKGNILERFSAQQFPDLHSELNLSSLELGDSALYFCASSVASGGLRQFFGPGTRLTVL.

This clone was seen only a few times. The chain combines TRBV6-5 with TRBJ2-7; 9 nucleotides align to TRBD1. Germline trimming cut 6 bases from V and 4 bases from J; bases unmatched to any gene: 7. The CDR3 sequence is 14 residues long. Germline V gene sequence: CDR1 MNHEY, CDR2 SVGAGI. The CDR3 DNA is TGTGCCAGCAGCTCTACAGGGGGCAGATACGAGCAGTACTTC. This translates into CASSSTGGRYEQYF.

This clone was observed many times. The chain uses TRBV28 and TRBJ2-2; D is perhaps TRBD1 or TRBD2 (6 bases each). The CDR3 totals 15 residues. Germline V gives CDR1 MDHEN, CDR2 SYDVKM. The V end lost 7 bases, the J end lost 6 bases, and 18 bases lay between the germline ends. The CDR3 nucleotides read TGTGCCAGCACCGATGGGGCAGGGGAGGCCGGGGAGCTGTTTTTT. It codes for CASTDGAGEAGELFF.

The chain employs TRBV6-6 and TRBJ2-1, with D perhaps matching TRBD1 (5 bases). Germline loops: CDR1 MNHNY, CDR2 SVGAGI (reference sequence). Trimming left V 2 bases short and J 12 bases short, with 11 bases between. CDR3 length equals 12 residues. For the CDR3, the DNA is TGTGCCAGCAGTTACGGTGTTCAGGGGCAGTTCTTC. Its translation is CASSYGVQGQFF.

The V call is TRBV21-1, the J call TRBJ2-7; TRBD1 is the table's D call and was not checked against the DNA. TRBV21-1 is recorded as a pseudogene. This CDR3 has 15 amino acids. In DNA, the CDR3 is TGTGCCAGTCCCCTTCCACAGTGGTATCACCACGAGCAGTACTTC. Its protein product is CASPLPQWYHHEQYF.

The V call is TRBV5-1, the J call TRBJ2-2; D is uncertain. Trimming took off 0 bases at V and 4 bases at J, with 7 bases between the two ends. The length of the CDR3 is 14 residues. Germline assignment: CDR1 SGHRS and CDR2 YFSETQ. The CDR3: CASSLASGTGELFF. The CDR3 region has the DNA TGCGCCAGCAGCTTGGCCTCGGGCACCGGGGAGCTGTTTTTT.

The CDR3 loop is CASQLTLADTYEQYF. In DNA, the CDR3 is TGCGCCAGTCAGCTTACCCTAGCGGACACCTACGAGCAGTACTTC. V usage is TRBV5-1 and J usage is TRBJ2-7, with 7 bases identical to TRBD2. The CDR3 has 15 residues. J gave up 2 bases and V 8 bases, and 13 bases lay outside the gene matches. The germline V gene encodes CDR1 SGHRS and CDR2 YFSETQ.

This clone has just a few counts. The V gene is TRBV25-1, the J gene TRBJ2-3; TRBD2 aligns across 10 bases. This CDR3 is 17 amino acids long. The germline V gene encodes CDR1 MGHDK and CDR2 SYGVNS. After removal of 7 bases from V and 1 base from J, the junction contained 11 bases not matched to a gene. The CDR3 sequence: CASTPPASGGRTDTQYF. The CDR3 nucleotides read TGTGCCAGCACCCCCCCAGCTAGCGGGGGCCGCACAGATACGCAGTATTTT.

The chain combines TRBV5-6 with TRBJ2-7; 9 nucleotides align to TRBD1. V dropped 3 bases and J dropped 5; count of bases not matched to a gene: 6. CDR3 size: 14 residues. Germline loops: CDR1 SGHDT, CDR2 YYEEEE. The CDR3 DNA sequence: TGTGCCAGCAGCTGGGCCGGGACAGGGAACGAGCAGTACTTC. Protein product: CASSWAGTGNEQYF. The full variable domain, completed using reference TRBV5-6 and TRBJ2-7, is DAGVTQSPTHLIKTRGQQVTLRCSPKSGHDTVSWYQQALGQGPQFIFQYYEEEERQRGNFPDRFSGHQFPNYSSELNVNALLLGDSALYLCASSWAGTGNEQYFGPGTRLTVT.

The rearrangement uses TRBV19 and TRBJ1-5; D is unclear. Trimming pared 5 bases from V and 6 bases from J, leaving 8 bases between. Germline values: CDR1 LNHDA, CDR2 SQIVND (reference sequence). This CDR3 region has 12 residues. CDR3 sequence reads: CASSPQLQPQHF. DNA of the CDR3: TGTGCCAGTAGTCCCCAACTTCAGCCCCAGCATTTT. Full variable domain (rest looked up from reference TRBV19 and TRBJ1-5): DGGITQSPKYLFRKEGQNVTLSCEQNLNHDAMYWYRQDPGQGLRLIYYSQIVNDFQKGDIAEGYSVSREKKESFPLTVTSAQKNPTAFYLCASSPQLQPQHFGDGTRLSIL.

The V gene is TRBV19, the J gene TRBJ1-5; no clear D gene. Germline CDR1 and CDR2: LNHDA and SQIVND (reference sequence). Trimming removed 3 bases from V and 7 bases from J, with 13 bases in between. The CDR3 has 14 residues. CDR3 coding DNA: TGTGCCAGTAGTATCTTGGACTCGAGGCAGCCCCAGCATTTT. Protein: CASSILDSRQPQHF.

This chain joins TRBV10-2 and TRBJ2-1; 9 bases map to TRBD2. J lost 6 bases, V lost 6 bases, and 9 bases had no gene match. The CDR3 totals 15 residues. Germline V gene sequence: CDR1 WSHSY, CDR2 SAAADI. The CDR3: CASSYAGGPGNEQFF. The CDR3 DNA reads TGCGCCAGCAGCTATGCGGGAGGGCCGGGCAATGAGCAGTTCTTC.

J is TRBJ2-1 and V is TRBV12-5; TRBD2 matches at 10 bases. Germline V CDR1 and CDR2: LGHNT, FRNRAP. The CDR3 extends over 14 amino acids. Germline trimming cut 8 bases from V and 10 bases from J; bases unmatched to any gene: 11. Here the CDR3 reads CASTSLAGVGEQFF. The DNA of the CDR3 is TGTGCTAGTACCTCCCTAGCGGGAGTAGGCGAGCAGTTCTTC.

The V gene is TRBV29-1, the J gene TRBJ2-3; D gene ambiguous. With 4 bases removed from V and 4 bases from J, the gap between germline ends came to 9 bases. The CDR3 sequence is 12 residues long. Germline values: CDR1 SQVTM, CDR2 ANQGSEA. CDR3 bases: TGCAGCGTTGCTTCAAGGGCAGATACGCAGTATTTT. Translation: CSVASRADTQYF.

V usage is TRBV19 and J usage is TRBJ1-6; 8 positions agree with TRBD1. Germline V gene lookup returns CDR1 LNHDA and CDR2 SQIVND (reference sequence). J was trimmed by 10 bases and V by 6 bases; bases with no gene match: 5. The CDR3 is 13 residues long. DNA for the CDR3: TGTGCCAGTAGCCAGACAGGGGCCTCACCCCTCCACTTT. This encodes CASSQTGASPLHF.